This T cell receptor (beta chain) was obtained from a study of PD-L1 blockade in urothelial cancer. Study context: Patients with male sex and bladder-origin urothelial cancer accounted for about nine tenths of the roughly 29 enrolled. The number of prior chemotherapy regimens per patient was 0 to 3. Analyzed time points were 3 weeks (second dose) and 6 weeks after therapy began.

The time point: pretreatment peripheral blood. Germline CDR1 MNHEY, CDR2 SMNVEV (reference sequence). The ends were cut back, 8 bases at V and 0 bases at J, with 17 bases in the middle. The CDR3 spans 15 residues. Only in-frame clones appear in the TCRdb table, and some are missing; sequencing was by immunoSEQ multiplex PCR. The sample carries tens of thousands of clones, more than 75% recorded once. This clonotype originated in a man aged 50 to 59 with urothelial cancer. Sequencing was performed on PBMCs, taken around atezolizumab (anti-PD-L1) treatment. The gene calls are TRBV27 and TRBJ2-7; maybe TRBD2 (6 bases). The CDR3 region has the DNA TGTGCCAGCGCACCCCTAGCGATTAGCTCCTACGAGCAGTACTTC. Protein product: CASAPLAISSYEQYF.